One and the same sample provided the 24 T cell receptor beta chains below, sequenced in a study of blood T cell repertoires in COVID-19. Generated by immunoSEQ multiplex PCR, the TCRdb table keeps only in-frame clones and is missing some. This table holds about 210,000 clones, around 84% found once. The sample taken for sequencing was peripheral blood. The receptors come from a woman of 80 years or more with acute or convalescent COVID-19.

In its sample, this clone was seen once. J is TRBJ1-2 and V is TRBV18, with 7 bases fitting TRBD1. The length of the CDR3 is 14 residues. Germline V CDR1 and CDR2: KGHSH, LQKENI. With 2 bases clipped from V and 7 bases from J, the junction kept 7 bases outside the gene matches. This CDR3 is CASSPSEGAPGYTF. Written as DNA, the CDR3 is TGTGCCAGCTCACCATCGGAGGGGGCCCCTGGCTACACCTTC.

The chain joins TRBV28 to TRBJ2-1; 12 positions match TRBD2. The ends lost 2 bases at V and 8 bases at J; junction bases unmatched: 4. Per germline, CDR1 MDHEN and CDR2 SYDVKM. CDR3 length: 15 residues. The CDR3 reads CASSLPTSGSDEQFF. CDR3 sequence (DNA): TGTGCCAGCAGTTTACCGACTAGCGGGAGCGATGAGCAGTTCTTC.

The J gene is TRBJ2-3, the V gene TRBV27; 14 bases map to TRBD2. CDR3 length equals 15 residues. CDR1 is MNHEY and CDR2 is SMNVEV in the germline V gene (reference sequence). V gave up 5 bases and J gave up 10 bases; unmatched junction bases: 8. The CDR3 bases are TGTGCCAGCAGTCCGTTGACTAGCGGGAGGGTAGCGCAGTATTTT. It yields the protein CASSPLTSGRVAQYF.

J is TRBJ2-5 and V is TRBV5-1, with D possibly being TRBD2 (5 bases). The V gene lost 3 bases and the J gene lost 5 bases, with 17 bases spanning the gap. The CDR3 spans 15 residues. CDR1 SGHRS and CDR2 YFSETQ come from the germline V gene. CDR3 nucleotide sequence: TGCGCCAGCAGCTCCCAGGAAGCGGTCGGGGAGACCCAGTACTTC. Residues: CASSSQEAVGETQYF. The full variable domain, completed using reference TRBV5-1 and TRBJ2-5, is KAGVTQTPRYLIKTRGQQVTLSCSPISGHRSVSWYQQTPGQGLQFLFEYFSETQRNKGNFPGRFSGRQFSNSRSEMNVSTLELGDSALYLCASSSQEAVGETQYFGPGTRLLVL.

The V and J genes are TRBV6-5 and TRBJ1-5, with 9 bases matching TRBD1. J was trimmed by 2 bases and V by 4 bases; bases with no gene match: 0. The germline gives CDR1 MNHEY, CDR2 SVGAGI. This CDR3 region has 14 residues. The CDR3 here is CASSWTGGNQPQHF. In DNA, the CDR3 is TGTGCCAGCAGTTGGACAGGGGGCAATCAGCCCCAGCATTTT.

The rearrangement uses TRBV28 and TRBJ2-1, with TRBD2 identical over 9 bases. V was pared by 6 bases and J by 12 bases, with 12 bases of the junction left unmatched. The CDR3 runs to 14 residues. Germline CDR1 is MDHEN and CDR2 is SYDVKM. The CDR3 loop is CASSRDSGRRGQFF. CDR3 nucleotide sequence: TGTGCCAGCAGCCGGGATAGCGGGAGAAGGGGGCAGTTCTTC.

The CDR3, as DNA: TGTGCCAGCAGTTTTCAGGGCCCGAACACCGGGGAGCTGTTTTTT. Residues: CASSFQGPNTGELFF. The chain couples TRBV6-2 or TRBV6-3 to TRBJ2-2; D may be TRBD1 (5 bases). The V end was cut by 4 bases, the J end by 0 bases, with 9 bases between. The CDR3 contains 15 residues. Germline loops: CDR1 MNHEY, CDR2 SVGEGT.

This clone was seen a handful of times. This chain links TRBV16 with TRBJ1-3; D might be TRBD1 (6 bases). V lost 4 bases to trimming and J lost 4 bases, with 14 bases between them. CDR3 length: 15 amino acids. Germline assignment: CDR1 KGHSY and CDR2 FQNENV. DNA for the CDR3: TGTGCCAGCAGCCGAACGGGGGGCGGCGGAAACACCATATATTTT. Its protein product is CASSRTGGGGNTIYF.

Turning to this clone: Relative to the germline gene, one junction end is altered; a read error may explain this. The rearrangement uses TRBV5-1 and TRBJ1-2, with unresolved D. Germline V gene data show CDR1 as SGHRS and CDR2 as YFSETQ. The CDR3 runs 12 residues. The CDR3 is CASRSPADGYIF. In DNA, the CDR3 is TGCGCCAGCAGATCTCCGGCGGATGGCTACATCTTC.

The genes are TRBV7-8 and TRBJ2-5; 12 nucleotides line up with TRBD2. The germline CDR1 and CDR2 sequences are SGHVS and FQNEAQ. V gave up 1 base and J gave up 3 bases; unmatched junction bases: 9. There are 18 residues in the CDR3. CDR3 sequence reads: CASSLGLAGEKKEETQYF. CDR3 coding DNA: TGTGCCAGCAGCTTAGGACTAGCGGGAGAAAAGAAGGAAGAGACCCAGTACTTC.

The rearrangement joins TRBV28 to TRBJ1-2, with TRBD1 matching over 7 bases. V shed 6 bases, J shed 0 bases, and the junction held 7 bases outside the gene matches. Per germline, CDR1 MDHEN and CDR2 SYDVKM. The CDR3 is 15 amino acids. The CDR3 coding sequence is TGTGCCAGCAGCCGTGGGACAGCGGCTAACTATGGCTACACCTTC. Its protein product is CASSRGTAANYGYTF.

The chain is built from TRBV25-1 and TRBJ2-7; D perhaps matches TRBD2 (5 bases). The V end lost 0 bases, the J end lost 3 bases, and 15 bases lay between the germline ends. The CDR3 length is 16 residues. The germline V gene encodes CDR1 MGHDK and CDR2 SYGVNS. The CDR3 nucleotides are TGTGCCAGCAGTGAATATCCGTCGGGGATCATCTACGAGCAGTACTTC. This gives the protein CASSEYPSGIIYEQYF.

The V call is TRBV5-1, the J call TRBJ1-5; D uncertain. The V end lost 0 bases, the J end lost 2 bases, and 12 bases lay between the germline ends. The CDR3 sequence is 16 residues long. Germline V gene lookup returns CDR1 SGHRS and CDR2 YFSETQ. The CDR3 is CASSLAPSAGNQPQHF. The CDR3 nucleotides are TGCGCCAGCAGCTTGGCCCCTTCCGCGGGCAATCAGCCCCAGCATTTT.

The chain combines TRBV28 with TRBJ2-5; 9 nucleotides agree with TRBD2. The J segment lost 5 bases and the V segment lost 3 bases, leaving 7 bases of the junction unmatched. The germline gives CDR1 MDHEN, CDR2 SYDVKM. The CDR3 runs to 15 residues. The CDR3 protein is CASSFGGRAYETQYF. Written as DNA, the CDR3 is TGTGCCAGCAGTTTCGGCGGGAGGGCCTACGAGACCCAGTACTTC.

The chain is built from TRBV2 and TRBJ1-4, with D perhaps matching TRBD1 (5 bases). This CDR3 is 16 amino acids long. Trimming cost V 0 bases and J 10 bases, with 18 bases left between them. Germline CDR1 SNHLY, CDR2 FYNNEI. The CDR3: CASSEALQTLGGKLFF. The CDR3 DNA follows: TGTGCCAGCAGTGAAGCGCTTCAGACCCTGGGGGGAAAACTGTTTTTT.

The chain has TRBV28 and TRBJ1-1; D remains unclear. Germline V lookup: CDR1 MDHEN, CDR2 SYDVKM. The CDR3 runs to 15 residues. V lost 2 bases and J lost 1, with 11 bases in between. The chain's CDR3 is CASSLTGIANTEAFF. CDR3 nucleotides: TGTGCCAGCAGTTTAACGGGTATCGCGAACACTGAAGCTTTCTTT.

The CDR3 DNA is TGTGCCAGCAGTGAGAACAGGGTGGACTATGGCTACACCTTC. The encoded protein is CASSENRVDYGYTF. The V call is TRBV25-1, the J call TRBJ1-2; maybe TRBD1 (6 bases). V was shortened by 3 bases and J by 3 bases, with 11 bases between the two germline ends. Germline V gene data show CDR1 as MGHDK and CDR2 as SYGVNS. CDR3 length equals 14 residues.

V is TRBV9 and J is TRBJ1-3; D unresolved. The length of the CDR3 is 19 residues. V dropped 3 bases and J dropped 0 bases, with 22 bases sitting between them. CDR1 is SGDLS and CDR2 is YYNGEE in the germline V gene. The CDR3 loop is CASSASSGVFHDSGNTIYF. CDR3 sequence (DNA): TGTGCCAGCAGCGCATCGAGCGGGGTTTTCCACGACTCTGGAAACACCATATATTTT. Based on the CDR3 plus reference TRBV9 and TRBJ1-3, the full variable domain is DSGVTQTPKHLITATGQRVTLRCSPRSGDLSVYWYQQSLDQGLQFLIQYYNGEERAKGNILERFSAQQFPDLHSELNLSSLELGDSALYFCASSASSGVFHDSGNTIYFGEGSWLTVV.

J is TRBJ1-4 and V is TRBV28, with a tentative D call TRBD1 (5 bases). The V gene's germline CDR1 is MDHEN and CDR2 SYDVKM. CDR3 length: 16 residues. V was pared by 3 bases and J by 3 bases, with 14 bases between. This chain's CDR3 is CASSFSRARANEKLFF. CDR3 sequence (DNA): TGTGCCAGCAGTTTCTCCAGGGCCAGAGCTAATGAAAAACTGTTTTTT.

The rearrangement joins TRBV4-3 to TRBJ1-2, with a weak D call TRBD1 (5 bases). Trimming took off 1 base at V and 6 bases at J, with 15 bases between the two ends. The germline gives CDR1 LGHNA, CDR2 YSLEER. The CDR3 runs to 15 residues. The DNA of the CDR3 is TGCGCCAGCAGCCAAGTGGGGCGAACATGGGATGGCTACACCTTC. Translation: CASSQVGRTWDGYTF.

The CDR3 spells CASQLPSGGNQPQHF. The CDR3 DNA follows: TGTGCCAGCCAACTCCCCAGCGGTGGCAATCAGCCCCAGCATTTT. The chain combines TRBV28 with TRBJ1-5; no clear D gene. V lost 8 bases to trimming and J lost 2 bases, with 16 bases between them. Germline V gene data show CDR1 as MDHEN and CDR2 as SYDVKM. This CDR3 contains 15 residues.

The J gene is TRBJ2-2, the V gene TRBV3-1 (or the pseudogene TRBV3-2); TRBD2 matches 7 bases. J lost 2 bases, V lost 3 bases, and 12 bases had no gene match. The CDR3 has 18 amino acids. Per the germline V gene, CDR1 is LGHDT and CDR2 is YNNKEL (reference sequence). The CDR3 sequence is CASSHPEGRESNTGELFF. The DNA for the CDR3 is TGTGCCAGCAGCCACCCTGAGGGGCGGGAGTCCAACACCGGGGAGCTGTTTTTT.

This chain uses TRBV3-1 (or the pseudogene TRBV3-2) with TRBJ1-6; D perhaps matches TRBD1 (6 bases). Trimming left V 2 bases short and J 7 bases short, with 9 bases between. The CDR3 runs 14 residues. Germline V gene data show CDR1 as LGHDT and CDR2 as YNNKEL (reference sequence). The CDR3 spells CASSQRDTNSPLHF. CDR3 sequence (DNA): TGTGCCAGCAGCCAAAGGGACACCAATTCACCCCTCCACTTT.

The gene calls are TRBV28 and TRBJ1-6, with a possible D match to TRBD1 (6 bases). Germline V gene data show CDR1 as MDHEN and CDR2 as SYDVKM. This CDR3 spans 15 amino acids. V lost 5 bases and J 2 bases, leaving 10 bases between the germline ends. The CDR3 loop reads CASSRTGTYNSPLHF. Written as DNA, the CDR3 is TGTGCCAGCAGTCGCACAGGGACCTATAATTCACCCCTCCACTTT.